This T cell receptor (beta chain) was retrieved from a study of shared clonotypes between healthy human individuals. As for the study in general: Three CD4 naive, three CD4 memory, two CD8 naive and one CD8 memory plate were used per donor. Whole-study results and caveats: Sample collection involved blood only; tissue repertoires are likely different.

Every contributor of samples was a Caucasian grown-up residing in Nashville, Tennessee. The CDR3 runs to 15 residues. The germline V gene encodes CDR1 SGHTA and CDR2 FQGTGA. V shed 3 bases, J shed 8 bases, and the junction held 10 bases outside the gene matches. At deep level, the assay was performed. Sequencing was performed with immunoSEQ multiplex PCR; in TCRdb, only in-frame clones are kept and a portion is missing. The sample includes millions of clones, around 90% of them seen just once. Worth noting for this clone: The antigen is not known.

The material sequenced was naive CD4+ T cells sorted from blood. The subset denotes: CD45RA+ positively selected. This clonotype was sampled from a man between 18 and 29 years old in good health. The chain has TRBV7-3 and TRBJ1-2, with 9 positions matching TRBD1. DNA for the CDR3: TGTGCCAGCAGCTTGACAGAACAGGGGGCGGGCGGCTACACCTTC. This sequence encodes CASSLTEQGAGGYTF.